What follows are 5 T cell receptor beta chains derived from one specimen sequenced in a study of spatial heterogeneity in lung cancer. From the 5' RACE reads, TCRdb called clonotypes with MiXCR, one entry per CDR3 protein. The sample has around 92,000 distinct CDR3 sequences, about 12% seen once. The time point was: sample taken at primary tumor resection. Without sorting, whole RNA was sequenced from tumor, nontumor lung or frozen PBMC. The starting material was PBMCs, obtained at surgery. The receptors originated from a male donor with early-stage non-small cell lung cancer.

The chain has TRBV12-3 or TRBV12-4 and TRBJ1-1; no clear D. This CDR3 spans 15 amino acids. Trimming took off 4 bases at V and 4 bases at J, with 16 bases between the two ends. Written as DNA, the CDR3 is TGTGCCAGCAGTTCCGCCGATAGTGCCCTCACTGAAGCTTTCTTT. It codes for CASSSADSALTEAFF.

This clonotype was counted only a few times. CDR3 region: CASSQEVSTDTQYF. In DNA, the CDR3 is TGTGCCAGCAGCCAGGAGGTTAGCACAGATACGCAGTATTTT. The gene calls are TRBV4-2 and TRBJ2-3; weak D call: TRBD2 (5 bases). Per the germline V gene, CDR1 is LGHNA and CDR2 is YNFKEQ. This CDR3 has 14 amino acids. Between the trimmed V and J ends, which lost 3 bases and 0 bases, there was a span of 7 bases.

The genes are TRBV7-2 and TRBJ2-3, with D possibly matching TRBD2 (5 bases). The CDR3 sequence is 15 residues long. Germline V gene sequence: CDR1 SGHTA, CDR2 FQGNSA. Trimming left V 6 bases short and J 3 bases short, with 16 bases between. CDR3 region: CASRVRELWTDTQYF. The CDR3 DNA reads TGTGCCAGCAGAGTACGGGAACTCTGGACAGATACGCAGTATTTT.

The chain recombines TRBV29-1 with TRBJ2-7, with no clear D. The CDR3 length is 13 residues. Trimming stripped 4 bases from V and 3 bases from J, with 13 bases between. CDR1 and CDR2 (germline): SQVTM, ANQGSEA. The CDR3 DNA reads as TGCAGCGTTGTCAGCGACGCCAACTACGAGCAGTACTTC. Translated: CSVVSDANYEQYF.

The CDR3 is CASSLLAGEGDTQYF. The CDR3 DNA sequence: TGTGCCAGCAGCCTCCTAGCGGGAGAGGGGGATACGCAGTATTTT. This chain joins TRBV14 and TRBJ2-3; 10 bases fit TRBD2. The CDR3 covers 15 residues. After removal of 4 bases from V and 6 bases from J, the junction contained 7 bases not matched to a gene. The germline V gene encodes CDR1 SGHDN and CDR2 FVKESK.